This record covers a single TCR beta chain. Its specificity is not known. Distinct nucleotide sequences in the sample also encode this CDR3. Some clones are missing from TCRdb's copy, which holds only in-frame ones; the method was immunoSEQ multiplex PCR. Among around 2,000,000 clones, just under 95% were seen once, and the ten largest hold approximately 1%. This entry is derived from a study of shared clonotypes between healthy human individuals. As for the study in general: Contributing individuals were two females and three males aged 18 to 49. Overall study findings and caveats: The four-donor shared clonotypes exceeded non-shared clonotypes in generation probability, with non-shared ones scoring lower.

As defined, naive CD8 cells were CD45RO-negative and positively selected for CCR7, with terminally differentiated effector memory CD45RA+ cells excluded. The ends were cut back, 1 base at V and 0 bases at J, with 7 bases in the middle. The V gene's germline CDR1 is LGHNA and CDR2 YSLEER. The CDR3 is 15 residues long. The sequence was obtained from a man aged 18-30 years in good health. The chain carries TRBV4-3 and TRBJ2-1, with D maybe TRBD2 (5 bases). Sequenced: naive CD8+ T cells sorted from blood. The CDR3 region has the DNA TGCGCCAGCAGCCAAGTGGCGGGCTCCTACAATGAGCAGTTCTTC. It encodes CASSQVAGSYNEQFF.